A single sample gave rise to the 6 T cell receptor beta chains below, sequenced in a study of monozygotic twins with cystic fibrosis. TCRdb's copy holds only in-frame clones and misses some; the assay was immunoSEQ multiplex PCR. Of tens of thousands of clones listed, around four fifths are singletons. What was sequenced was blood. Receptors were obtained from a girl aged 2 to 10 with cystic fibrosis.

V usage is TRBV28 and J usage is TRBJ2-4; D gene uncertain. V gave up 7 bases and J gave up 8 bases, with 9 bases separating them. Per the germline V gene, CDR1 is MDHEN and CDR2 is SYDVKM. The length of the CDR3 is 11 residues. The CDR3 spells CASKERDIQYF. The CDR3 DNA reads TGTGCCAGCAAAGAGCGAGACATTCAGTACTTC.

The chain is built from TRBV7-9 and TRBJ2-2; weak D call: TRBD1 (6 bases). Trimming removed 5 bases at V and 4 bases at J, with 26 bases between. CDR1 SEHNR and CDR2 FQNEAQ come from the germline V gene (reference sequence). The CDR3 consists of 19 residues. CDR3 sequence (DNA): TGTGCCAGCAGCGAAGGAAGCGTCAGGGGAGAATCGGGCACCGGGGAGCTGTTTTTT. This codes for CASSEGSVRGESGTGELFF.

The chain uses TRBV5-8 and TRBJ2-7; possibly TRBD2 for D (6 bases). The V end was cut by 4 bases, the J end by 6 bases, with 17 bases between. This CDR3 has 14 residues. Per germline, CDR1 SGHTS and CDR2 YDEGEE. The chain's CDR3 is CASSGGGASGEQYF. The CDR3 nucleotides read TGTGCCAGCAGCGGGGGAGGCGCCTCGGGCGAGCAGTACTTC.

The chain employs TRBV10-3 and TRBJ2-3, with 8 bases identical to TRBD1. V dropped 3 bases and J dropped 0; count of bases not matched to a gene: 2. CDR3 length equals 15 residues. Germline CDR1 is ENHRY and CDR2 is SYGVKD. The CDR3 loop reads CAISERQGSTDTQYF. The CDR3 bases are TGTGCCATCAGTGAAAGACAGGGGAGCACAGATACGCAGTATTTT.

The chain joins TRBV19 to TRBJ2-7; D is possibly TRBD1 (5 bases). The germline CDR1 and CDR2 sequences are LNHDA and SQIVND (reference sequence). This CDR3 comprises 15 residues. Trimming stripped 0 bases from V and 6 bases from J, with 15 bases between. This CDR3 reads CASSIDPQGSREQYF. Written as DNA, the CDR3 is TGTGCCAGTAGTATAGATCCGCAGGGAAGCCGCGAGCAGTACTTC.

The chain carries TRBV7-2 and TRBJ1-1; the match to TRBD1 covers 8 bases. Germline CDR1 and CDR2: SGHTA and FQGNSA. V trimming: 4 bases; J trimming: 1 base; junction bases outside the gene matches: 2. CDR3 length equals 14 residues. The CDR3 loop reads CASSWDRWNTEAFF. Written as DNA, the CDR3 is TGTGCCAGCAGCTGGGACAGGTGGAACACTGAAGCTTTCTTT.